The source of this T cell receptor beta chain is a study of blood T cell repertoires in COVID-19. Study summary: Material from acute and convalescent COVID-19 was sourced from the United States, Italy and Spain.

In the original analysis: Amplified reference gene primers provided the basis for estimating nucleated cell counts. The protocol was immunoSEQ multiplex PCR, while the TCRdb copy is restricted to in-frame clones and leaves out a portion. The DNA gave D and trimming, while V, J and clone size come from that table. This sample carries 150,000 or so clones, around nine tenths of them seen once, and the ten largest clones take about a tenth. This sequence originates from a woman aged 70-85 years with COVID-19, enrolled during active disease. The sequenced material came from peripheral blood.

As DNA, the CDR3 is TGTGCCAGCAGGGACACTTCCCCAAACACTGAAGCTTTCTTT. Its translation is CASRDTSPNTEAFF. The rearrangement links TRBV2 to TRBJ1-1, with D possibly matching TRBD1 (5 bases). CDR1 is SNHLY, CDR2 FYNNEI, per germline. The CDR3 is 14 amino acids. V was pared by 6 bases and J by 2 bases, with 13 bases between.